What follows are 22 T cell receptor beta chains derived from one specimen sequenced in a study of blood T cells in healthy people across ages. Next came a second PCR, run for about 7 to 11 cycles, which used a sample-barcoded 5' primer along with a J-beta primer mix. TCRdb passed the 5' RACE reads through MiXCR, listing each CDR3 protein once. Of around 1.1 million distinct CDR3 sequences listed, 30% to 40% were seen once; the top ten hold 13%. The sample was blood. Receptors were obtained from a man between 18 and 35 years old in good health.

For the CDR3, the DNA is TGTGCCAGCAGTGAGAACATCAGGACAGGCCTCGACAATGAGCAGTTCTTC. Protein: CASSENIRTGLDNEQFF. The chain links TRBV2 to TRBJ2-1; 7 bases match TRBD1. With 3 bases clipped from V and 5 bases from J, the junction kept 13 bases outside the gene matches. This CDR3 region has 17 residues. CDR1 is SNHLY and CDR2 is FYNNEI in the germline V gene.

The chain links TRBV6-6 to TRBJ1-5; TRBD1 agrees at 7 bases. Losses at the gene ends were 10 bases for V and 5 bases for J; bases not matched to a gene: 14. Germline-derived CDR1 and CDR2 are MNHNY and SVGAGI (reference sequence). The CDR3 contains 15 residues. The CDR3 is CATATPQGKDQPQHF. CDR3 bases: TGTGCCACCGCGACCCCACAGGGGAAGGATCAGCCCCAGCATTTT.

The chain couples TRBV20-1 to TRBJ1-6; D remains ambiguous. V was pared by 1 base and J by 0 bases, with 10 bases between. The CDR3 spans 16 residues. Germline V lookup: CDR1 DFQATT, CDR2 SNEGSKA (reference sequence). The chain's CDR3 is CSARAGRSSYNSPLHF. Written as DNA, the CDR3 is TGCAGTGCTAGAGCCGGACGGAGCTCCTATAATTCACCCCTCCACTTT.

This clonotype was recorded a few times. The chain joins TRBV7-6 to TRBJ2-1, with D perhaps matching TRBD2 (6 bases). The J call may be in error: the DNA end matches TRBJ2-7 better. Germline V gives CDR1 SGHVS, CDR2 FNYEAQ. The CDR3 is made up of 17 amino acids. The CDR3: CASSLVGPGTSYNEQYF. DNA for the CDR3: TGTGCCAGCAGCTTAGTAGGGCCCGGGACTTCCTACAATGAGCAGTACTTC.

This clonotype was seen a few times. The V and J genes are TRBV10-3 and TRBJ2-1; TRBD2 matches at 15 bases. Germline V gene data show CDR1 as ENHRY and CDR2 as SYGVKD. This CDR3 is 13 amino acids long. With V trimmed by 11 bases and J by 9 bases, 5 bases remained unmatched. CDR3 protein: CAVGLAGGFEQFF. The CDR3, as DNA: TGTGCCGTAGGACTAGCGGGGGGGTTTGAGCAGTTCTTC.

The genes are TRBV20-1 and TRBJ1-1, with 7 bases aligning to TRBD1. This CDR3 comprises 14 residues. Germline lookup yields CDR1 DFQATT and CDR2 SNEGSKA (reference sequence). Germline trimming cut 3 bases from V and 1 base from J; bases unmatched to any gene: 5. CDR3 protein: CSARPGQQNTEAFF. The CDR3 coding sequence is TGCAGTGCTAGGCCGGGACAGCAGAACACTGAAGCTTTCTTT.

The chain employs TRBV6-6 and TRBJ1-2; TRBD1 matches 8 bases. Germline loops: CDR1 MNHNY, CDR2 SVGAGI (reference sequence). The CDR3 sequence is 15 residues long. The V segment lost 2 bases and the J segment 5 bases; nucleotides outside the gene matches: 7. In DNA form, the CDR3 reads TGTGCCAGCAGTTACGGACAGGGTGGTGGATATGGCTACACCTTC. Protein: CASSYGQGGGYGYTF.

The table lists this clonotype with a few counts. The chain is built from TRBV28 and TRBJ1-1; no definite D call. V gave up 8 bases and J gave up 2 bases, with 18 bases separating them. Germline assignment: CDR1 MDHEN and CDR2 SYDVKM. This CDR3 contains 15 residues. CDR3 coding DNA: TGTGCCAGCTCAAACCCCACCCTGCCCAACACTGAAGCTTTCTTT. Residues: CASSNPTLPNTEAFF.

The CDR3 loop reads CASTWPGADTQYF. The DNA of the CDR3 is TGCGCCAGCACTTGGCCGGGCGCAGATACGCAGTATTTT. This chain links TRBV5-1 with TRBJ2-3, with D unclear. This CDR3 contains 13 residues. Germline-derived CDR1 and CDR2 are SGHRS and YFSETQ. Trimming stripped 6 bases from V and 4 bases from J, with 12 bases between.

This chain connects TRBV6-6 to TRBJ2-2; TRBD1 matches at 11 bases. Germline trimming cut 7 bases from V and 3 bases from J; bases unmatched to any gene: 4. Germline values: CDR1 MNHNY, CDR2 SVGAGI (reference sequence). The CDR3 has 15 residues. This CDR3 reads CASNRGQGDTGELFF. As DNA, the CDR3 is TGTGCCAGCAACCGGGGACAGGGGGACACCGGGGAGCTGTTTTTT.

In its sample, this clonotype was seen a few times. This sequence joins TRBV12-3 or TRBV12-4 and TRBJ1-2; perhaps TRBD1 as D (6 bases). This CDR3 is built from 13 residues. Between the trimmed V and J ends, which lost 5 bases and 4 bases, there was a span of 11 bases. The CDR3 sequence is CASSVQDSYGYTF. As DNA, the CDR3 is TGTGCCAGCAGTGTACAGGACAGCTATGGCTACACCTTC.

The chain has TRBV20-1 and TRBJ1-3, with unresolved D. Trimming removed 2 bases at V and 2 bases at J, with 10 bases between. The CDR3 length is 14 residues. CDR1 and CDR2 from the germline V gene are DFQATT and SNEGSKA (reference sequence). In DNA, the CDR3 is TGCAGTGCTAGACCGGGCTCGGCTGGAAACACCATATATTTT. Residues: CSARPGSAGNTIYF.

This clonotype was counted a few times. The chain links TRBV6-4 to TRBJ2-1; the D gene could be TRBD1 or TRBD2 (5 bases each). V was pared by 5 bases and J by 5 bases, with 10 bases between. Looked up from germline, CDR1 is MRHNA and CDR2 is SNTAGT. The CDR3 covers 13 residues. In DNA, the CDR3 is TGTGCCAGCAGTTGGGGGTGGAACAATGAGCAGTTCTTC. Its translation: CASSWGWNNEQFF.

Points on this clonotype: This may be a read error, as it is one base from a much larger clone. The chain combines TRBV14 with TRBJ2-7; TRBD2 matches at 7 bases. The V gene's germline CDR1 is SGHDN and CDR2 FVKESK. The V segment lost 1 base and the J segment 7 bases; nucleotides outside the gene matches: 4. This CDR3 has 13 residues. The CDR3 coding sequence is TGTGCCAGCAGCCAAGGACTAGCTAATGAGCAGTACTTC. It translates to CASSQGLANEQYF.

Notes on this clonotype: The junction and the germline gene differ at one end; a read error may be behind it. The chain combines TRBV20-1 with TRBJ2-3, with D perhaps TRBD1 (6 bases). There are 15 residues in the CDR3. The germline gives CDR1 DFQATT, CDR2 SNEGSKA (reference sequence). Here the CDR3 reads CSARDPQGFTDTRYF. The CDR3 DNA reads as TGCAGTGCTAGAGACCCACAGGGATTCACAGATACGCGGTATTTT.

The rearrangement joins TRBV12-3 or TRBV12-4 to TRBJ2-5, with TRBD2 matching 12 bases. The V segment lost 0 bases and the J segment 2 bases; nucleotides outside the gene matches: 7. The CDR3 length is 18 residues. The CDR3 coding sequence is TGTGCCAGCAGTTTAGCGCAGGGACTAGCGGGTTCGCAAGAGACCCAGTACTTC. Residues: CASSLAQGLAGSQETQYF.

The CDR3 bases are TGCGCCAGCAGCCAAGAGGCCAGACTGAACACTGAAGCTTTCTTT. This translates into CASSQEARLNTEAFF. This chain links TRBV4-1 with TRBJ1-1; D gene uncertain. Looked up from germline, CDR1 is MGHRA and CDR2 is YSYEKL. Trimming removed 0 bases at V and 0 bases at J, with 8 bases between. This CDR3 has 15 amino acids.

This clonotype was seen more than once but under ten times. This chain connects TRBV20-1 to TRBJ2-1, with D perhaps matching TRBD2 (5 bases). V lost 5 bases and J 6 bases, leaving 11 bases between the germline ends. Germline V CDR1 and CDR2: DFQATT, SNEGSKA (reference sequence). This CDR3 is 12 amino acids long. In nucleotides, the CDR3 is TGCAGTGCTCCGTGGGAGCTCAATGAGCAGTTCTTC. Its protein is CSAPWELNEQFF.

Details on this clonotype: A read error may produce the germline difference seen at one junction end. The chain carries TRBV4-2 and TRBJ1-2, with TRBD1 identical over 8 bases. CDR3 length equals 15 residues. Germline values: CDR1 LGHNA, CDR2 YNFKEQ. CDR3 DNA: TGTGCCAGCGGCCAAGACGGGACAGGCTTCTATGGCTACACCTTC. Translation: CASGQDGTGFYGYTF.

A word on this clonotype: The junction departs from germline at one end; a sequencing error may be responsible. The V gene is TRBV12-3 or TRBV12-4, the J gene TRBJ2-3; 9 bases map to TRBD2. CDR3 length: 16 amino acids. The CDR3: CASSLAGPISTDTQYF. In DNA form, the CDR3 reads TGTGCCAGCAGTCTAGCGGGGCCCATCTCCACAGATACGCAGTATTTT.

This rearrangement joins TRBV6-6 to TRBJ1-2; D gene unclear. V lost 7 bases to trimming and J lost 2 bases, with 11 bases between them. The CDR3 totals 13 residues. Germline CDR1 and CDR2: MNHNY and SVGAGI (reference sequence). The CDR3 here is CASTPTDNYGYTF. DNA for the CDR3: TGTGCCAGCACCCCCACAGACAACTATGGCTACACCTTC.

This clonotype appeared a few times. The rearrangement links TRBV20-1 to TRBJ2-3, with D perhaps matching TRBD1 or TRBD2 (6 bases each). Trimming took off 6 bases at V and 7 bases at J, with 11 bases between the two ends. This CDR3 has 11 residues. From germline, CDR1 is DFQATT and CDR2 SNEGSKA (reference sequence). The CDR3 spells CSALGGNTQYF. CDR3 nucleotide sequence: TGCAGTGCCCTAGGGGGGAATACGCAGTATTTT.